Here is one T cell receptor beta chain with its context. Generated by immunoSEQ multiplex PCR, the TCRdb table keeps only in-frame clones and is missing some. The sample has 16,000 or so clones, under 95% seen once. This sample is drawn from a study of T cell repertoires in ileal Crohn's disease. The sample's time point: inflamed ileum from the surgical specimen. Deletions cut 6 bases from V and 2 bases from J, with 10 bases between. The germline gives CDR1 MGHDK, CDR2 SYGVNS. CDR3 length equals 13 residues. The receptor's source is an adult with Crohn's disease. The sample taken for sequencing was ileal tissue. V gene TRBV25-1 combines with J gene TRBJ1-2; D possibly corresponds to TRBD1 (5 bases). CDR3 nucleotides: TGTGCCAGCAGGGGGCGAACCAACTATGGCTACACCTTC. Encoded protein: CASRGRTNYGYTF.